Below, one T cell receptor (beta chain) is given with its context. What it binds is not known. This entry belongs to a study of CD8 T cells in ankylosing spondylitis. V was cut by 2 bases and J by 4 bases, with 9 bases left in between. Per germline, CDR1 MNHNY and CDR2 SVGAGI (reference sequence). This CDR3 has 13 residues. Quantitative 5'-RACE with molecular barcodes produced the TCR beta libraries. TCRdb ran MiXCR on the 5' RACE reads and lists one entry per CDR3 protein. Of around 340,000 distinct CDR3 sequences detected, approximately 14% appear once; the ten largest clones hold 1.1%. Study outcomes and limitations: The authors reported significant enrichment of disease-linked clones in matched ankylosing spondylitis synovial fluid. What seemed typical of ankylosing spondylitis blood was a TCR beta motif built from roughly 8 highly homologous variants. Earlier reports found some motif variants in synovial fluid and blood in reactive arthritis.

This TCR was sampled from a male donor with ankylosing spondylitis or in good health (not recorded which). V gene TRBV6-6 combines with J gene TRBJ2-7; D is uncertain. Specimen: blood, either unsorted or a sorted T cell fraction (not recorded which). CDR3 loop: CASSYMVSYEQYF. CDR3 coding DNA: TGTGCCAGCAGTTACATGGTCTCTTACGAGCAGTACTTC.